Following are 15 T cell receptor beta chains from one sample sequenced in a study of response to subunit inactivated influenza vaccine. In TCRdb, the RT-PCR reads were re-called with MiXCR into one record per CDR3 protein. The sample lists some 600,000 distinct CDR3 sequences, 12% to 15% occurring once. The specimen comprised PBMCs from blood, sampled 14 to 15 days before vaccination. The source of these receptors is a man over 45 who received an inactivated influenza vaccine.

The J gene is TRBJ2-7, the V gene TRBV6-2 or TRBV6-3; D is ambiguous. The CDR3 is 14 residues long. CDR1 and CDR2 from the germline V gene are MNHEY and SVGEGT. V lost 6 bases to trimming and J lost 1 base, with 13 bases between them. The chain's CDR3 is CASSRSSSSYEQYF. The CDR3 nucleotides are TGTGCCAGCAGCCGTTCATCGAGTTCCTACGAGCAGTACTTC.

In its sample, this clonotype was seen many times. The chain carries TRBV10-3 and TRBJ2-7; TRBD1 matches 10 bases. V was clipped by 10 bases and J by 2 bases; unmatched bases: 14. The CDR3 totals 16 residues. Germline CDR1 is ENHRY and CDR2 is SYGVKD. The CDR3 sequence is CATGGTGDPLTYEQYF. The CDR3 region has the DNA TGTGCCACCGGCGGGACAGGGGATCCTCTAACCTACGAGCAGTACTTC.

CDR3 in DNA: TGTGCCAGCCGGGACAGGGGCCAGCCTGGGAACCCCCAGCATTTT. Amino acid sequence: CASRDRGQPGNPQHF. V is TRBV19 and J is TRBJ1-5, with 10 nucleotides matching TRBD1. This CDR3 has 15 residues. With V trimmed by 9 bases and J by 10 bases, 15 bases remained unmatched. Germline V gene data show CDR1 as LNHDA and CDR2 as SQIVND (reference sequence).

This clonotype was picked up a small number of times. CDR3 sequence reads: CASRLGRAGETQYF. For the CDR3, the DNA is TGTGCCAGCCGCCTTGGAAGGGCCGGGGAGACCCAGTACTTC. The chain uses TRBV7-2 and TRBJ2-5; D gene unclear. V gave up 8 bases and J gave up 5 bases, with 18 bases separating them. CDR3 size: 14 residues. Germline CDR1 reads SGHTA; CDR2 reads FQGNSA.

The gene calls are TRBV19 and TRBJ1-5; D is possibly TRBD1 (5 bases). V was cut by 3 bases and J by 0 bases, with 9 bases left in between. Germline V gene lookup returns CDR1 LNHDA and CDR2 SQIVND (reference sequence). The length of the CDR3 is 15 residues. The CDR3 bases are TGTGCCAGTAGTATCCCGGGGGATAGCAATCAGCCCCAGCATTTT. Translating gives CASSIPGDSNQPQHF.

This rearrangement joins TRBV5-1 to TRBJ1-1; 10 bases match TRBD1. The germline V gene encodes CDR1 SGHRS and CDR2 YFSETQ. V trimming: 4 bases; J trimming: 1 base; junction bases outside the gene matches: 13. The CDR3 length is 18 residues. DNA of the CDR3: TGCGCCAGCAGCCTGCCTATGACCGGGACAGGGGAGAACACTGAAGCTTTCTTT. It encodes CASSLPMTGTGENTEAFF.

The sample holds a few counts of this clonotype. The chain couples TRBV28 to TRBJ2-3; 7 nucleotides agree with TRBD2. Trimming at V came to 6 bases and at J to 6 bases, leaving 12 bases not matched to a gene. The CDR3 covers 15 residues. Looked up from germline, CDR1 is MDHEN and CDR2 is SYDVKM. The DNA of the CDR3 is TGTGCCAGCAGCGCTCTTTTTGGGAGGGGCGATACGCAGTATTTT. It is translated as CASSALFGRGDTQYF.

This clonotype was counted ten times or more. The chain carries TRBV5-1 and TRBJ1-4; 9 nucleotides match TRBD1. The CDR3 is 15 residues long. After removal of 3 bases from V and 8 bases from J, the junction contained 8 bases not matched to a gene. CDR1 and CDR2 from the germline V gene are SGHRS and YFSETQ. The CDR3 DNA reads TGCGCCAGCAGCTCGGAGGGACAGGGATGGGAAAAACTGTTTTTT. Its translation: CASSSEGQGWEKLFF.

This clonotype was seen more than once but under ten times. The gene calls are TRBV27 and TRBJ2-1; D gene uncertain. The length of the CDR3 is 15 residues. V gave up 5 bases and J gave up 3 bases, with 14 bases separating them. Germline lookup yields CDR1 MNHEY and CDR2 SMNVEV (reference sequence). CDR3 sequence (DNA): TGTGCCAGCAGTCCCGTGGTACAGCTCTACAATGAGCAGTTCTTC. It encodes CASSPVVQLYNEQFF.

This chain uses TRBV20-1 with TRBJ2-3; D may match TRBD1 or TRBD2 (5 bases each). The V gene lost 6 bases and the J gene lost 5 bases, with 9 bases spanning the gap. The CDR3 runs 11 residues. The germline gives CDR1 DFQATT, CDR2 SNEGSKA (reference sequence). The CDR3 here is CSAGTLDTQYF. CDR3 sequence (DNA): TGCAGTGCAGGGACGCTAGATACGCAGTATTTT.

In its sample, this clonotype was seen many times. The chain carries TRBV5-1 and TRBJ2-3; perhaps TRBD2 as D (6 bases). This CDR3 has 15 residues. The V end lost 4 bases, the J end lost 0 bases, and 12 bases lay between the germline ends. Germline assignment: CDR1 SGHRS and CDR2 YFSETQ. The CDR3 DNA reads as TGCGCCAGCAGCAGGGACTTTCCTAGCACAGATACGCAGTATTTT. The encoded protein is CASSRDFPSTDTQYF.

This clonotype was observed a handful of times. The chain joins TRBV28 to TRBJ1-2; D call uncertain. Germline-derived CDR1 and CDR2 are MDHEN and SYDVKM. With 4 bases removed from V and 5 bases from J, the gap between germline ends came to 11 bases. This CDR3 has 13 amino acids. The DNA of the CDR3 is TGTGCCAGCAGTTCGCCTTACCGATATGGCTACACCTTC. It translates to CASSSPYRYGYTF.

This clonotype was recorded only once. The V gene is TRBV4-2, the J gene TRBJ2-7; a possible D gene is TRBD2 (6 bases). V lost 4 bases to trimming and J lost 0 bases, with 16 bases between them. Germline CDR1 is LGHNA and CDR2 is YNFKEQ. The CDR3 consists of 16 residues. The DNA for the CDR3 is TGTGCCAGCAGCCGCGTAGCGGAAGAGAGCTCCTACGAGCAGTACTTC. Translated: CASSRVAEESSYEQYF.

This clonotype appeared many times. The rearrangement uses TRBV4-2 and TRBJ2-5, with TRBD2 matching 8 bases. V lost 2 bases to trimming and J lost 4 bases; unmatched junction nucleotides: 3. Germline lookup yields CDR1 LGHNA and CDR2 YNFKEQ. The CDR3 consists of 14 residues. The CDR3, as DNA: TGTGCCAGCAGCCAACCGGGGGGGGCAGAGACCCAGTACTTC. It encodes CASSQPGGAETQYF.

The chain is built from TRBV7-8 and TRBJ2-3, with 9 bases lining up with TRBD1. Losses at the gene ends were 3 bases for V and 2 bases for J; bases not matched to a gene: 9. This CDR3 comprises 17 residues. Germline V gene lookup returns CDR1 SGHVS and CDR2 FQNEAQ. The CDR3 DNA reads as TGTGCCAGCAGCTTCAGCAGCGGACAGGGGACCACAGATACGCAGTATTTT. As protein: CASSFSSGQGTTDTQYF.